This TCR beta chain stems from a study of blood T cell repertoires in COVID-19. About the research overall: Samples representing acute and convalescent COVID-19 were sourced from the United States, Italy and Spain. In each case, the material was cDNA or gDNA derived from T cells, B-cell-depleted T cells, or PBMCs.

Trimming left V 0 bases short and J 4 bases short, with 7 bases between. The CDR3 covers 13 residues. CDR1 is SGHRS, CDR2 YFSETQ, per germline. Repertoires were generated with immunoSEQ multiplex PCR, while TCRdb's copy carries only in-frame clones and drops some. The sample has 130,000 to 150,000 clones, 88% seen once. The gene calls are TRBV5-1 and TRBJ1-2; D call uncertain. The sequenced material came from PBMCs or T cells enriched from blood (not recorded which). The clonotype was recovered from a woman aged 30 to 39 with acute COVID-19. CDR3 in amino acids: CASSLGLSYGYTF. In nucleotides, the CDR3 is TGCGCCAGCAGCTTGGGACTTAGCTATGGCTACACCTTC.